The clone carrying this T cell receptor beta chain was detected a few times. What it recognizes is unknown. Libraries of TCR beta came from iRepertoire HTBI primers plus Arm-PCR of CDR3 regions. In the original processing: Across the samples, identification revealed some 59 TRBV and 12 to 15 TRBJ segments. MiXCR, run by TCRdb on the multiplex PCR reads, gives a single entry per CDR3 protein. The V and J calls come from TCRdb's annotation, not from the publication. The sample records over 250,000 distinct CDR3 sequences, approximately 20% being singletons. CDR1 SGHRS and CDR2 YFSETQ come from the germline V gene. This CDR3 spans 20 amino acids. V dropped 4 bases and J dropped 0; count of bases not matched to a gene: 13. The data originate from a study of regulatory T cells in long-lasting Graves disease. Study as a whole: Disease was considered persistent Graves' disease after over 5 years of antithyroid drugs (with positive TSH receptor antibodies). General study points: Persistent disease samples used TRBV28, TRBJ1-2 and TRBJ2-5 preferentially. The sample size was small, and this may have reduced accuracy.

Time point given: persistent/refractory GD, antithyroid drugs over 5 years with positive TRAb. The TCR library was prepared using RNA isolated from PBMCs. The rearrangement joins TRBV5-1 to TRBJ2-1; 13 bases map to TRBD2. Material: peripheral blood mononuclear cells (PBMCs), obtained when the disease was refractory, from a patient treated with antithyroid drugs. The TCR was taken from a female donor with Graves disease. CDR3 loop: CASSAAGLAGSRSSYNEQFF. The CDR3, as DNA: TGCGCCAGCAGCGCGGCGGGACTAGCGGGATCCCGGAGCTCCTACAATGAGCAGTTCTTC.